What follows are 24 T cell receptor beta chains derived from one specimen sequenced in a study of blood T cell repertoires in COVID-19 (TCRdb year 2020). The library was prepared using the immunoSEQ multiplex PCR assay. TCRdb re-hosts the immuneACCESS table, in-frame sequences only. Its copies lack some clones; in the studies checked, an unresolved V gene accounts for under half of them, and the cause for the rest is not known. Recorded for this sample are approximately 470,000 clones; approximately 85% of them occurred a single time. The ten largest clones take up under 4% of the sample. The sequenced material came from peripheral blood. These receptors all come from a human donor in a cohort sampled during active COVID-19.

The chain recombines TRBV4-1 with TRBJ2-7, with TRBD2 matching over 8 bases. The germline V gene encodes CDR1 MGHRA and CDR2 YSYEKL. Trimming took 4 bases from V and 1 from J; bases not matched to a gene: 9. This CDR3 has 16 residues. CDR3: CASSPPVASGSYEQYF. Written as DNA, the CDR3 is TGCGCCAGCAGCCCCCCCGTGGCTAGCGGGTCCTACGAGCAGTACTTC.

The chain carries TRBV3-1 (or the pseudogene TRBV3-2) and TRBJ1-2; no reliable D call. Germline assignment: CDR1 LGHDT and CDR2 YNNKEL (reference sequence). This CDR3 has 17 amino acids. V lost 1 base and J lost 0, with 15 bases in between. Written as DNA, the CDR3 is TGTGCCAGCAGCCAAGCCCTTTTCGGGATAGCTAACTATGGCTACACCTTC. This gives the protein CASSQALFGIANYGYTF.

This clone came up once. This chain uses TRBV28 with TRBJ1-3; D gene unclear. V shed 5 bases and J shed 0 bases, with 8 bases lying between them. Germline values: CDR1 MDHEN, CDR2 SYDVKM. This CDR3 spans 14 amino acids. CDR3 sequence: CASSKRSSGNTIYF. CDR3 nucleotides: TGTGCCAGCAGTAAACGTAGCTCTGGAAACACCATATATTTT.

The rearrangement uses TRBV6-5 and TRBJ1-6; D gene unclear. CDR3 size: 13 residues. Germline CDR1 MNHEY, CDR2 SVGAGI. V was pared by 5 bases and J by 8 bases, with 10 bases between. In DNA form, the CDR3 reads TGTGCCAGCAGTCCCCAGGAGGATTCACCCCTCCACTTT. It codes for CASSPQEDSPLHF.

V usage is TRBV19 and J usage is TRBJ2-5; TRBD2 might be the D (6 bases). Germline V gene lookup returns CDR1 LNHDA and CDR2 SQIVND (reference sequence). Trimming shortened V by 4 bases and J by 5 bases, and 17 bases separated the two germline ends. CDR3 size: 15 residues. This CDR3 reads CASSKIRGGGETQYF. The CDR3 DNA follows: TGTGCCAGTAGTAAGATTCGGGGAGGTGGCGAGACCCAGTACTTC.

The chain employs TRBV19 and TRBJ2-1; 7 bases are shared with TRBD2. Germline-derived CDR1 and CDR2 are LNHDA and SQIVND (reference sequence). V dropped 4 bases and J dropped 0; count of bases not matched to a gene: 3. CDR3 length: 15 amino acids. The CDR3 sequence is CASSTLAASYNEQFF. The CDR3 nucleotides are TGTGCCAGTAGTACTCTAGCGGCCTCCTACAATGAGCAGTTCTTC.

Turning to this clone: Within the sample, other DNA sequences also encode this same CDR3. The chain joins TRBV9 to TRBJ2-5; TRBD2 matches at 7 bases. The CDR3 consists of 15 residues. Germline CDR1 SGDLS, CDR2 YYNGEE. Germline trimming cut 0 bases from V and 1 base from J; bases unmatched to any gene: 3. The CDR3 DNA sequence: TGTGCCAGCAGCGTAGGGGGGGGGACCCAAGAGACCCAGTACTTC. It encodes CASSVGGGTQETQYF. Full variable domain (rest looked up from reference TRBV9 and TRBJ2-5): DSGVTQTPKHLITATGQRVTLRCSPRSGDLSVYWYQQSLDQGLQFLIQYYNGEERAKGNILERFSAQQFPDLHSELNLSSLELGDSALYFCASSVGGGTQETQYFGPGTRLLVL.

The V call is TRBV7-9, the J call TRBJ1-2, with a tentative D call TRBD1 (5 bases). In germline, CDR1 is SEHNR, CDR2 FQNEAQ (reference sequence). V lost 5 bases, J lost 3 bases, and 16 bases lay in between. The CDR3 has 15 residues. Here the CDR3 reads CASSPVPAGHYGYTF. Here the CDR3 DNA reads TGTGCCAGCAGCCCCGTCCCTGCGGGGCACTATGGCTACACCTTC.

The V and J genes are TRBV27 and TRBJ1-2; 9 bases match TRBD1. From germline, CDR1 is MNHEY and CDR2 SMNVEV (reference sequence). There are 12 residues in the CDR3. V trimming: 3 bases; J trimming: 9 bases; junction bases outside the gene matches: 2. CDR3 nucleotide sequence: TGTGCCAGCAGTTTCGGGACAGGGAGCTACACCTTC. It codes for CASSFGTGSYTF.

V is TRBV19 and J is TRBJ1-5; D gene ambiguous. Germline V gene data show CDR1 as LNHDA and CDR2 as SQIVND (reference sequence). The CDR3 totals 15 residues. V gave up 3 bases and J gave up 3 bases, with 12 bases separating them. The DNA for the CDR3 is TGTGCCAGTAGTATGGCGGCCGGATCCAATCAGCCCCAGCATTTT. It encodes CASSMAAGSNQPQHF.

As concerns this clone: Other nucleotide sequences from this sample produce the same CDR3. CDR3 in amino acids: CASSVVGGLNTEAFF. The CDR3 DNA is TGTGCCAGCAGCGTAGTGGGCGGGCTGAACACTGAAGCTTTCTTT. The rearrangement uses TRBV9 and TRBJ1-1; D unresolved. This CDR3 comprises 15 residues. The V gene lost 0 bases and the J gene lost 0 bases, with 9 bases spanning the gap. Germline CDR1 is SGDLS and CDR2 is YYNGEE.

This clone was detected only a few times. The chain has TRBV28 and TRBJ1-6; 7 bases are shared with TRBD1. V shed 6 bases and J 8 bases; nucleotides not matched to a gene: 4. The length of the CDR3 is 13 residues. Germline loops: CDR1 MDHEN, CDR2 SYDVKM. CDR3 nucleotide sequence: TGTGCCAGCAGGACAGGGAGTTATTCACCCCTCCACTTT. This codes for CASRTGSYSPLHF.

V gene TRBV30 combines with J gene TRBJ1-1, with no clear D. CDR1 is GTSNPN, CDR2 SVGIG, per germline (reference sequence). The CDR3 sequence is 15 residues long. Deletions cut 2 bases from V and 1 base from J, with 14 bases between. The CDR3: CAWSLLDIKNTEAFF. CDR3 in DNA: TGTGCCTGGAGTCTACTAGACATTAAGAACACTGAAGCTTTCTTT.

The chain joins TRBV3-1 (or the pseudogene TRBV3-2) to TRBJ2-7; a weak D match, TRBD1 (5 bases). The germline CDR1 and CDR2 sequences are LGHDT and YNNKEL (reference sequence). With 2 bases removed from V and 5 bases from J, the gap between germline ends came to 13 bases. This CDR3 is built from 14 residues. CDR3 in DNA: TGTGCCAGCAGCCAATGGCAGGGTGGGAACGAGCAGTACTTC. It encodes CASSQWQGGNEQYF.

This clone has a handful of counts. The chain is built from TRBV19 and TRBJ1-2; 9 bases are a match to TRBD1. CDR1 is LNHDA, CDR2 SQIVND, per germline (reference sequence). Unmatched junction bases numbered 5, after V lost 6 bases and J lost 6 bases. The CDR3 contains 13 residues. The CDR3 protein is CASRWDRADGYTF. The CDR3 DNA is TGTGCCAGTAGATGGGACAGGGCGGATGGCTACACCTTC.

The J gene is TRBJ1-2, the V gene TRBV2, with no clear D. The germline V gene has CDR1 SNHLY and CDR2 FYNNEI. The CDR3 contains 11 residues. V dropped 6 bases and J dropped 8 bases, with 10 bases sitting between them. CDR3 protein: CASRVGAGYTF. The CDR3 DNA is TGTGCCAGCAGGGTGGGAGCGGGCTACACCTTC. Full variable domain (outside the CDR3, taken from reference TRBV2 and TRBJ1-2): EPEVTQTPSHQVTQMGQEVILRCVPISNHLYFYWYRQILGQKVEFLVSFYNNEISEKSEIFDDQFSVERPDGSNFTLKIRSTKLEDSAMYFCASRVGAGYTFGSGTRLTVV.

The rearrangement links TRBV7-2 to TRBJ1-5; no firm D call. Germline V gene lookup returns CDR1 SGHTA and CDR2 FQGNSA. The CDR3 has 16 residues. Trimming stripped 0 bases from V and 1 base from J, with 10 bases between. For the CDR3, the DNA is TGTGCCAGCAGCTTAGCCACAGCCCAAAGCAATCAGCCCCAGCATTTT. This translates into CASSLATAQSNQPQHF.

This clone was detected only once. The chain is built from TRBV11-2 and TRBJ2-1; maybe TRBD2 (6 bases). The V and J ends lost 1 base and 7 bases respectively, with 14 bases between them. CDR3 length: 15 amino acids. Per germline, CDR1 SGHAT and CDR2 FQNNGV. The chain's CDR3 is CASSLVVSGGNEQFF. Written as DNA, the CDR3 is TGTGCCAGCAGCTTAGTGGTTAGCGGAGGGAATGAGCAGTTCTTC.

V and J are TRBV5-4 and TRBJ2-1, with D perhaps TRBD2 (6 bases). V was cut by 7 bases and J by 5 bases, with 19 bases left in between. Germline V CDR1 and CDR2: SGHNT, YYREEE (reference sequence). This CDR3 comprises 15 residues. The chain's CDR3 is CASGRDSSYHNEQFF. In DNA, the CDR3 is TGTGCCAGCGGAAGGGACTCCTCCTACCACAATGAGCAGTTCTTC. The entire variable domain, with the rest obtained from reference TRBV5-4 and TRBJ2-1, is as follows: ETGVTQSPTHLIKTRGQQVTLRCSSQSGHNTVSWYQQALGQGPQFIFQYYREEENGRGNFPPRFSGLQFPNYSSELNVNALELDDSALYLCASGRDSSYHNEQFFGPGTRLTVL.

V and J are TRBV19 and TRBJ2-1; 8 nucleotides align to TRBD2. Germline V lookup: CDR1 LNHDA, CDR2 SQIVND (reference sequence). This CDR3 comprises 16 residues. J lost 7 bases, V lost 6 bases, and 14 bases had no gene match. The CDR3 sequence is CASSLRGGRKANEQFF. The CDR3 DNA follows: TGTGCCAGTAGCCTCCGGGGCGGGAGGAAAGCAAATGAGCAGTTCTTC. The variable domain in full, completed from reference TRBV19 and TRBJ2-1, reads DGGITQSPKYLFRKEGQNVTLSCEQNLNHDAMYWYRQDPGQGLRLIYYSQIVNDFQKGDIAEGYSVSREKKESFPLTVTSAQKNPTAFYLCASSLRGGRKANEQFFGPGTRLTVL.

On this clone itself: The germline gene is not matched at one end of the junction; a read error may be the cause. The rearrangement links TRBV6-5 to TRBJ1-2, with 7 nucleotides matching TRBD1. Looked up from germline, CDR1 is MNHEY and CDR2 is SVGAGI. This CDR3 is 11 amino acids long. The CDR3 reads CAGRGGDGYTF. The CDR3 DNA reads TGTGCCGGCAGGGGGGGAGATGGCTACACCTTC.

This clone was seen a single time. The chain has TRBV10-3 and TRBJ2-1, with 12 bases fitting TRBD2. The ends lost 7 bases at V and 1 base at J; junction bases unmatched: 8. This CDR3 comprises 17 residues. The germline gives CDR1 ENHRY, CDR2 SYGVKD. DNA of the CDR3: TGTGCCATCACCCCGACTAGCGGGAGTGGGTCCTACAATGAGCAGTTCTTC. It translates to CAITPTSGSGSYNEQFF.

Here the CDR3 reads CASSQRGIIYSPLHF. In DNA, the CDR3 is TGTGCCAGCAGCCAAAGAGGGATAATTTATTCACCCCTCCACTTT. The rearrangement uses TRBV3-1 (or the pseudogene TRBV3-2) and TRBJ1-6; D remains ambiguous. V was shortened by 2 bases and J by 8 bases, with 13 bases between the two germline ends. The germline V gene has CDR1 LGHDT and CDR2 YNNKEL (reference sequence). This CDR3 region has 15 residues.

V usage is TRBV6-4 and J usage is TRBJ2-1; 8 bases map to TRBD2. The CDR3 is made up of 17 amino acids. Germline V gene sequence: CDR1 MRHNA, CDR2 SNTAGT. V dropped 2 bases and J dropped 5; count of bases not matched to a gene: 11. In DNA form, the CDR3 reads TGTGCCAGCAGTGACAGCACTAGCGGAAATATCAACAATGAGCAGTTCTTC. Translation: CASSDSTSGNINNEQFF.